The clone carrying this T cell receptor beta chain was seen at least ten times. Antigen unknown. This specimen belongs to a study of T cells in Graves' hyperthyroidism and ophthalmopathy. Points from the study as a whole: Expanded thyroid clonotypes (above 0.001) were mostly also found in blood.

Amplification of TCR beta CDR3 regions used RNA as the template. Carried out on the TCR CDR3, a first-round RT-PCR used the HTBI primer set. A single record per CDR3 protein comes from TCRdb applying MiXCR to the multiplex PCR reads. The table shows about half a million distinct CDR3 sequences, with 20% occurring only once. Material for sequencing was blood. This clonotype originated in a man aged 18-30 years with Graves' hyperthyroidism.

The DNA for the CDR3 is TGTGCCTGGAGATTGCGGGCCCTCCGGAACACTGAAGCTTTCTTT. It specifies CAWRLRALRNTEAFF. This rearrangement joins TRBV30 to TRBJ1-1; D is unresolved. This CDR3 spans 15 amino acids. The germline gives CDR1 GTSNPN, CDR2 SVGIG (reference sequence). V lost 3 bases, J lost 1 base, and 15 bases lay in between.